This T cell receptor (beta chain) was recorded in a study of vaccination and CD4 T cells after COVID-19. The overall study: Investigators stimulated cells with overlapping spike peptides drawn from SARS-CoV-2, HCoV-NL63, HCoV-OC43 and HCoV-229E.

Sequence data for DNA of cultured CD4+ T cells were generated by the Oncomine TCR Beta short-read assay. TCRdb reprocessed the PCR reads via MiXCR and lists one record per CDR3 protein. The sample records about 24,000 distinct CDR3 sequences, less than 70% being singletons. Findings of the study overall: Reactive clonotype counts went from median approximately 23 after infection to a few dozen after vaccination, nonsignificantly. Convalescent patients saw a median around 83% of their reactive clones show up only after vaccination.

Described treatment: roughly ten-day PBMC culture with coronavirus spike peptide pools or control peptides (ViraFEST assay). Losses at the gene ends were 5 bases for V and 12 bases for J; bases not matched to a gene: 7. The CDR3 runs to 12 residues. As for this clonotype: Antigen unknown.

The genes are TRBV12-3 or TRBV12-4 and TRBJ2-7; 10 bases match TRBD2. The sample consisted of CD4+ T cells from blood, cultured in vitro. This receptor was obtained from a human donor who had recovered from COVID-19. CDR3 residues: CASSSGTSVWYF. CDR3 nucleotides: TGTGCCAGCAGTAGCGGGACTAGCGTGTGGTACTTC.